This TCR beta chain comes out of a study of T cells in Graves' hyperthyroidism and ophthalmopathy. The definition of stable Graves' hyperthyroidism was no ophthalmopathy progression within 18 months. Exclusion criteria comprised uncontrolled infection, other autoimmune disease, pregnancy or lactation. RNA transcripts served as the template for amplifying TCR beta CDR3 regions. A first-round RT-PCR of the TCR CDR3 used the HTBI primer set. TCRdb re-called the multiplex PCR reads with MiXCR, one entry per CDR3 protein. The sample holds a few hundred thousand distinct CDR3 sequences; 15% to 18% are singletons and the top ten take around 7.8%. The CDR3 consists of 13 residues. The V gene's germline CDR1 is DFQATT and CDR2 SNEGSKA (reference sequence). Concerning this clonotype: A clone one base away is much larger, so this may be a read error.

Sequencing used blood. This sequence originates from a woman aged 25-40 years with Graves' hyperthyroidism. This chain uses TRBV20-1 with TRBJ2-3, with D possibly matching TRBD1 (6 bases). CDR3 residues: CSARYGMTGTQYF. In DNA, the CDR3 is TGCAGTGCTAGATACGGGATGACAGGTACGCAGTATTTT.